This section outlines one T cell receptor (beta chain) sequence together with its context. This specimen belongs to a study of cytomegalovirus exposure and HLA in healthy donors. Profiling relied on immunoSEQ multiplex PCR, and the TCRdb table lists in-frame clones only, not all of them. The sample lists around 140,000 clones; around 90% were seen once. This clonotype was sampled from a man aged 18-30 years in good health and CMV-seropositive. Sequencing was performed on PBMCs.

The CDR3 is CASSIGSGRQYF. As DNA, the CDR3 is TGTGCCAGTAGTATCGGGAGCGGACGGCAGTACTTC. The chain recombines TRBV19 with TRBJ2-7, with D possibly being TRBD2 (6 bases). The CDR3 has 12 residues. Germline CDR1 and CDR2: LNHDA and SQIVND (reference sequence). The ends were cut back, 3 bases at V and 9 bases at J, with 12 bases in the middle.